This T cell receptor beta chain came from a study of molecular identifiers for immune sequencing clone quantification. Study as a whole: Replicates involved a five-way split of RNA from around 20,000 or 100,000 naive CD8 cells, with sequencing of four. The study, taken as a whole, reports: Barcode collisions between identical TCR molecules could shrink estimates of highly expanded clone sizes.

Preparation of the bulk TCR libraries relied on previously described methods and listed TCR primers. TCRdb processed the PCR reads anew with MiXCR; each CDR3 protein has one entry. In the table there are 85,000 to 120,000 distinct CDR3 sequences, under 40% of which are singletons. V was pared by 6 bases and J by 4 bases, with 12 bases of the junction left unmatched. CDR1 MDHEN and CDR2 SYDVKM come from the germline V gene. CDR3 length: 16 residues. As to this clonotype: Its antigen is still unknown.

Sequenced material: naive CD8+ T cells from blood, with Jurkat cell RNA spiked in. This sample's subset: FACS-sorted CD8+CD4-CCR7+CD45RA+ naive T cells. The genes are TRBV28 and TRBJ2-1, with 7 nucleotides matching TRBD1. The TCR originated in a human donor in good health. Some libraries in this study had Jurkat cell RNA spiked in. In DNA form, the CDR3 reads TGTGCCAGCAGCCCACCAAGGGACAGTGTATACAATGAGCAGTTCTTC. Its protein product is CASSPPRDSVYNEQFF.